The rows below give T cell receptor beta chains drawn from one sample of a study of response to subunit inactivated influenza vaccine. TCRdb independently ran MiXCR on the RT-PCR reads; one entry per CDR3 protein. The sample records a few hundred thousand distinct CDR3 sequences, around 11% being singletons. These data also featured in a second study, about T cells expressing NK-cell markers.

The starting material was PBMCs from blood, obtained on the day of vaccination. These receptors all stem from a man aged 50 to 59 who received an inactivated influenza vaccine. The CDR3 runs from the conserved cysteine through the conserved F or W. The order of the fields is J gene, clone size, D gene, V gene, CDR3 protein, CDR3 DNA. D genes are given only for firm matches. Not every row has a clone size; where given, it reads once, few, many or a size class.

J gene: TRBJ2-2; clone size: NA; D gene: NA; V gene: TRBV3-1; CDR3 protein: CASSRGVGAGSRTGELFF; CDR3 DNA: TGTGCCAGCAGCCGGGGTGTTGGGGCAGGGTCGCGCACCGGGGAGCTGTTTTTT
J gene: TRBJ2-7; clone size: NA; D gene: NA; V gene: TRBV7-2; CDR3 protein: CASSFGSGQTYEQYF; CDR3 DNA: TGTGCCAGCAGCTTCGGGTCGGGGCAAACCTACGAGCAGTACTTC
J gene: TRBJ1-5; clone size: many; D gene: NA; V gene: TRBV12-3/TRBV12-4; CDR3 protein: CASTWGVSQPQHF; CDR3 DNA: TGTGCCAGCACCTGGGGGGTTTCTCAGCCCCAGCATTTT
J gene: TRBJ1-1; clone size: few; D gene: TRBD1; V gene: TRBV27; CDR3 protein: CASSKDRGRNTEAFF; CDR3 DNA: TGTGCCAGCAGTAAAGACAGGGGGCGGAACACTGAAGCTTTCTTT
J gene: TRBJ2-1; clone size: few; D gene: TRBD2; V gene: TRBV10-3; CDR3 protein: CAISDVRGGADEQFF; CDR3 DNA: TGTGCCATCAGTGACGTGCGCGGGGGGGCCGATGAGCAGTTCTTC
J gene: TRBJ1-2; clone size: few; D gene: TRBD1; V gene: TRBV20-1; CDR3 protein: CSALGLDRPYGYTF; CDR3 DNA: TGCAGTGCTTTAGGTTTGGACAGGCCCTATGGCTACACCTTC
J gene: TRBJ2-7; clone size: NA; D gene: TRBD1; V gene: TRBV7-9; CDR3 protein: CASSLLGTGVKYF; CDR3 DNA: TGTGCCAGCAGCTTACTTGGGACAGGAGTAAAGTACTTC
J gene: TRBJ2-5; clone size: few; D gene: NA; V gene: TRBV4-2; CDR3 protein: CASSQEQRQETQYF; CDR3 DNA: TGTGCCAGCAGCCAAGAACAGCGGCAAGAGACCCAGTACTTC
J gene: TRBJ2-2; clone size: many; D gene: NA; V gene: TRBV5-1; CDR3 protein: CASSLGRELFF; CDR3 DNA: TGCGCCAGCAGCTTGGGGCGGGAGCTGTTTTTT
J gene: TRBJ2-1; clone size: many; D gene: NA; V gene: TRBV5-1; CDR3 protein: CASSLGGPSNEQFF; CDR3 DNA: TGCGCCAGCAGCCTGGGAGGCCCATCCAATGAGCAGTTCTTC
J gene: TRBJ2-5; clone size: NA; D gene: NA; V gene: TRBV12-3/TRBV12-4; CDR3 protein: CASSFPGDGETQYF; CDR3 DNA: TGTGCCAGCAGTTTCCCGGGGGATGGCGAGACCCAGTACTTC
J gene: TRBJ2-5; clone size: many; D gene: NA; V gene: TRBV28; CDR3 protein: CASSLGVVEPGRRETQYF; CDR3 DNA: TGTGCCAGCAGTTTAGGGGTAGTGGAGCCGGGACGTAGGGAGACCCAGTACTTC
J gene: TRBJ2-2; clone size: NA; D gene: TRBD1; V gene: TRBV10-3; CDR3 protein: CAISDHTGADTGELFF; CDR3 DNA: TGTGCCATCAGTGATCACACAGGGGCGGACACCGGGGAGCTGTTTTTT
J gene: TRBJ2-7; clone size: few; D gene: NA; V gene: TRBV6-6; CDR3 protein: CASSYANYEQYF; CDR3 DNA: TGTGCCAGCAGTTACGCCAACTACGAGCAGTACTTC